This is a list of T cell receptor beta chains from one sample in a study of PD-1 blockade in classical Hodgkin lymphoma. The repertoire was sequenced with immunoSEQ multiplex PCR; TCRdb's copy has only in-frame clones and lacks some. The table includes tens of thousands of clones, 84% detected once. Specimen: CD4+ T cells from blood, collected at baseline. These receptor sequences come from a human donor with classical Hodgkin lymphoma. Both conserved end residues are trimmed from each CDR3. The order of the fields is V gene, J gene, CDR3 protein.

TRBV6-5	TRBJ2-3	ASSYSAPWDTQY
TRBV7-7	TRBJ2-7	ASSPQDGPYEQY
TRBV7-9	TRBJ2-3	ASSIGSSGGTDTQY
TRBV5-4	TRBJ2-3	ASSQGLAADTQY
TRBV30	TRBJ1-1	AWRQGGTEAF
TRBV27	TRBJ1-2	ASSSTGTSYGYT
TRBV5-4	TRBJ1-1	ASSLASGGTEAF
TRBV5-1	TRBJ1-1	ASSVVGGAGNTEAF
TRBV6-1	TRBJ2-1	ASNSRGGSYNEQF
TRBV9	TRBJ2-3	ASSVGVTSTDTQY
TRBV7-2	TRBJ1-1	ASGLLRLNTEAF
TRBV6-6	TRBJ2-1	ASSQTSGGAGEQF
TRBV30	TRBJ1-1	AWGGNRGRNTEAF
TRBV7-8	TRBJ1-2	ASSSGTAGAYGYT
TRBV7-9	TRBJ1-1	ASSLGTGAGTEAF
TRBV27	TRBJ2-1	ASSLSGLEQF
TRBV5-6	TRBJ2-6	ASQLSNSRANVLT
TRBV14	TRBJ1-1	ASSQRVSSTMNTEAF
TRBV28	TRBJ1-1	ASLGEVNTEAF
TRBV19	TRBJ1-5	ASSWDRFNQPQH
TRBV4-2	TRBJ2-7	ASSHTAGSEQY
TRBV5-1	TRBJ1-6	ASSLGGTGNSPLH
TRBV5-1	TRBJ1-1	ASREMNTEAF
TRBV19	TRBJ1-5	ASSIEQGVKPQH
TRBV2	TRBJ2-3	ASSEVLAAGTDTQY
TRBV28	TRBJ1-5	ASTWTVNQPQH
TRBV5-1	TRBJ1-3	ASSLFSGNTIY
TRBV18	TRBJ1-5	ASSPREGNQPQH
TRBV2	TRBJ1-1	ASTGDWGNTEAF
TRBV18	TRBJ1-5	ASSPGGVQPQH
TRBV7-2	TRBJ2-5	ASSFSGSIQETQY
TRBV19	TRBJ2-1	ASSMWGGGHSSYNEQF
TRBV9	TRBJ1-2	ASSVEPAWDYGYT
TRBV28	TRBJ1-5	ASSLSMGLLRPQH
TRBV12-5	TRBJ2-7	ASGLNSDEQY
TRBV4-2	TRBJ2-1	ASSQDDSSGTISSYNEQF
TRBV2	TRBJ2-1	ASRRVSYNEQF
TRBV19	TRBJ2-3	ASSRGRGALDTQY
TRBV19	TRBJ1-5	ASSSQENQPQH
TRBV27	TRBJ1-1	ASSPHPGQGDTEAF
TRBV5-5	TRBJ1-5	ASSSAESPQPQH
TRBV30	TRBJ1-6	AWNGGVFNSPLH
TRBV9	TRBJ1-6	ASSLEGGIGDGSPLH